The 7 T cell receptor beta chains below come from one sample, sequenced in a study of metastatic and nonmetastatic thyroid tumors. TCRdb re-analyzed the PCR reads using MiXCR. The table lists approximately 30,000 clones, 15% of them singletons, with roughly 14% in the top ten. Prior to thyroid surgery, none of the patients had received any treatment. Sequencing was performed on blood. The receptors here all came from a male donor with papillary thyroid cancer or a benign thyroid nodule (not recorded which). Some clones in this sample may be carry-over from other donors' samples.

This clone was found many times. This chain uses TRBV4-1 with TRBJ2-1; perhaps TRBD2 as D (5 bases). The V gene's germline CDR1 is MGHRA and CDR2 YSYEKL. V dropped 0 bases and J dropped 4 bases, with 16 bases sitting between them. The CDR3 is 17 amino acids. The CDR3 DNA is TGCGCCAGCAGCCAAGAACCGCTGGGAGAGCGATACAATGAGCAGTTCTTC. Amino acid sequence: CASSQEPLGERYNEQFF.

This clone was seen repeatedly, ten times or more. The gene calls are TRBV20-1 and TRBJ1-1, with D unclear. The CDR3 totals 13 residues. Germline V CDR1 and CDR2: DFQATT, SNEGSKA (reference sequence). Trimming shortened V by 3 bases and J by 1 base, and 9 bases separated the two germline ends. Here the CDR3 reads CSASLPENTEAFF. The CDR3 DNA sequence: TGCAGTGCTAGTCTCCCAGAGAACACTGAAGCTTTCTTT.

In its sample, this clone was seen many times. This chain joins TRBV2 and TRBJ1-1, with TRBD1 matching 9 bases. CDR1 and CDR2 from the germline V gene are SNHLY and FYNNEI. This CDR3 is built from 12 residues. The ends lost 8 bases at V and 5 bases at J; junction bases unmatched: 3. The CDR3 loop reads CASGQGWTEAFF. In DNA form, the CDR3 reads TGTGCCAGCGGACAGGGGTGGACTGAAGCTTTCTTT.

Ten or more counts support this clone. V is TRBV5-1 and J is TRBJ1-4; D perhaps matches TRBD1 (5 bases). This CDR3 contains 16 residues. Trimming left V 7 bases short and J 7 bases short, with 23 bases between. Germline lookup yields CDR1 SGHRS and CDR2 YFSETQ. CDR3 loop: CASRGGAGERGEKLFF. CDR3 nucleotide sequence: TGCGCCAGCCGTGGGGGAGCGGGGGAAAGAGGTGAAAAACTGTTTTTT.

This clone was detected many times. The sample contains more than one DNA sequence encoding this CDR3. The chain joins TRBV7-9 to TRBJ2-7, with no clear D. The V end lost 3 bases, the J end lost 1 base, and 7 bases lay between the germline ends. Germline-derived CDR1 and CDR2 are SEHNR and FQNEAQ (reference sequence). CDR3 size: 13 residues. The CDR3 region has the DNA TGTGCCAGCAGCTTCGGCGGTTCCTACGAGCAGTACTTC. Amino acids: CASSFGGSYEQYF.

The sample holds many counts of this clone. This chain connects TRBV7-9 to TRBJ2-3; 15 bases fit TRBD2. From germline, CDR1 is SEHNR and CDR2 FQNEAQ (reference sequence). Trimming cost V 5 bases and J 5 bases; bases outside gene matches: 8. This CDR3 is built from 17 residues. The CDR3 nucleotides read TGTGCCAGCAGCCCCACCCGGACTAGCGGGGGGGAAGATACGCAGTATTTT. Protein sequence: CASSPTRTSGGEDTQYF.

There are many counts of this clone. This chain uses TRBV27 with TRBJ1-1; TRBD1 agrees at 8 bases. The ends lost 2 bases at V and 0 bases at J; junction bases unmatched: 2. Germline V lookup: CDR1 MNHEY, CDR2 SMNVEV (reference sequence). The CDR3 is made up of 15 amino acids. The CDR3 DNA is TGTGCCAGCAGTTTAGCGGGACAGGTGAACACTGAAGCTTTCTTT. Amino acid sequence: CASSLAGQVNTEAFF.